This TCR beta chain was documented in a study of post-analysis software for immune sequencing data (dated by TCRdb to the mid-2010s). Concerning the study at large: The recorded disease courses included relapsing-remitting, secondary progressive and progressive-relapsing multiple sclerosis, and some patients had no subtype annotation. Patient repertoires were compared against 11 to 12 previously published healthy control repertoires from donors aged roughly 6 to 28 years. A subset of samples was prepared in parallel using single-end sample barcoding, then pooled and co-amplified after Illumina adapter ligation.

To demonstrate the VDJtools post-analysis software, TCR beta repertoires were profiled from the peripheral blood of more than ten young patients with multiple sclerosis. The multiple sclerosis patients were children and adolescents ranging in age from roughly 6 to 16 years. Receptor libraries were prepared by PCR. TCRdb records Illumina HiSeq 2500 as the sequencer. To reduce PCR and sequencing biases, unique molecular identifiers were incorporated into the TCR beta cDNA libraries. Per 1 to 10 million input T cells, roughly 0.5 million cDNA molecules were obtained, such that each molecule approximated one T cell. The patient libraries were prepared and sequenced using the same protocol as the earlier healthy control dataset. Samples belonging to the same batch were prepared together, multiplexed and sequenced on a shared HiSeq lane. Per the authors' processing: Raw barcoded reads were processed with MIGEC, and single-read molecular identifier groups were discarded before consensus assembly and CDR3 extraction. VDJtools was used for post-analysis of the clonotype tables, and diversity was normalized by down-sampling every dataset to the size of the smallest sample. To correct batch-related cross-sample contamination, repertoire overlap clustering matched CDR3 amino acid sequences but not nucleotide sequences. TCRdb cleaned the public reads at Q25 with fastp, built clones with MiXCR and kept in-frame beta chains. Each CDR3 protein appears once, grouped with its most common genes and DNA. These V and J calls derive from TCRdb rather than the authors' analysis. The sample includes a few hundred thousand distinct CDR3 sequences, with 30% to 45% observed a single time. In total, the top ten clones hold roughly an eighth of the sample.

The investigation overall reported the following: The control group was slightly older than the multiple sclerosis patient group. Significantly lower normalized Chao1 diversity was found in multiple sclerosis patients than in controls, suggesting substantial peripheral T-cell clonal expansion. Direct clustering with F measure revealed strong co-clustering of samples prepared in the same batch, which led to a batch-effect correction.

Points on this clonotype: The target of this receptor is not known. Base-call qualities are not available, and no considerably larger clone is one nucleotide away.

The specimen was blood. This clonotype was obtained from a girl aged 5-17 years with multiple sclerosis.

DNA sequence: TGCGCCAGCAGCCATCGACAGGGGAAAGGGACCACTGAAGCTTTCTTT. Translated, it gives CASSHRQGKGTTEAFF. Here the chain combines TRBV5-1 and TRBJ1-1, and 8 bases in between align with TRBD1. From the cysteine up to the phenylalanine, the CDR3 has a length of 16 residues. The CDR3 DNA has 48 bases and is translated from base 1. The germline V gene sets CDR1 to SGHRS and CDR2 to YFSETQ. Compared with germline, V lacks 4 bases and J lacks 4 bases; bases without a gene match: 12.